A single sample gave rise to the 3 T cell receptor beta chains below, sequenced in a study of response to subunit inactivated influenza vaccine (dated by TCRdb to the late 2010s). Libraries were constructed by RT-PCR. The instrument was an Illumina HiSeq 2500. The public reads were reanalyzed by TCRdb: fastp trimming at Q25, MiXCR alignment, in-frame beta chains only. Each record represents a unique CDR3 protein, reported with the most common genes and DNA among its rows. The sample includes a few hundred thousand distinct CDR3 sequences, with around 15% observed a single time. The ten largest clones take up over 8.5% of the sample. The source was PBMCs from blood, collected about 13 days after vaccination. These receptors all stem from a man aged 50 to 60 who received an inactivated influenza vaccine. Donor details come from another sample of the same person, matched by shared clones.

For the CDR3, the DNA is TGTGCCAGCAGCCGGGGGTTAGGTGAGGAGTACTTC. Translating gives CASSRGLGEEYF. The chain has TRBV3-1 and TRBJ2-5; D may match TRBD1 or TRBD2 (5 bases each). CDR1 and CDR2 (germline): LGHDT, YNNKEL (reference sequence). The CDR3 is made up of 12 amino acids. V lost 4 bases to trimming and J lost 12 bases, with 15 bases between them.

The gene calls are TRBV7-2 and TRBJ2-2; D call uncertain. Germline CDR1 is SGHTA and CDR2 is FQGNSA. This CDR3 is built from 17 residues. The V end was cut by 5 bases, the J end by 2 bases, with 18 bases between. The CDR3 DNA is TGTGCCAGCAGCCAGAGGTCGGGCGGAGCAAACACCGGGGAGCTGTTTTTT. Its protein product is CASSQRSGGANTGELFF.

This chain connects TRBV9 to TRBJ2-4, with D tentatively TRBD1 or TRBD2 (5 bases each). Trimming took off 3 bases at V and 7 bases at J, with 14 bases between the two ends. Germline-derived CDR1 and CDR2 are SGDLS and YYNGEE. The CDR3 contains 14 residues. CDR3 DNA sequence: TGTGCCAGCAGCGGAGGGTTCCCAGGGAACATTCAGTACTTC. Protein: CASSGGFPGNIQYF.